The 23 T cell receptor beta chains presented below share a single source sample, sequenced in a study of T-cell reconstitution after alpha-beta-depleted transplantation in children. This sample's TCRbeta library carried unique molecular identifier barcodes. MiXCR was run by TCRdb on the PCR reads, yielding one entry per CDR3 protein. The table records 150,000 to 200,000 distinct CDR3 sequences, roughly 14% of them present only once. The source material was PBMCs from the stem cell graft donor, sampled from the stem cell graft. The receptors here all came from a human donor who donated a stem cell graft to a child with acute lymphoblastic leukemia.

The chain is built from TRBV10-1 and TRBJ2-3; D is unclear. V was clipped by 3 bases and J by 4 bases, with 8 bases between them. This CDR3 is built from 13 residues. Germline CDR1 reads WNHNN; CDR2 reads SYGVQD (reference sequence). The CDR3 loop reads CASSDHVADTQYF. The CDR3 bases are TGCGCCAGCAGTGACCATGTAGCAGATACGCAGTATTTT.

This clonotype was counted at least ten times. The chain combines TRBV4-2 with TRBJ1-1; D gene unclear. Germline assignment: CDR1 LGHNA and CDR2 YNFKEQ. This CDR3 has 15 residues. V was clipped by 4 bases and J by 1 base, with 13 bases between them. Written as DNA, the CDR3 is TGTGCCAGCAGCCCCCCTTCCGCCTCGAACACTGAAGCTTTCTTT. This sequence encodes CASSPPSASNTEAFF.

This clonotype occurred many times. This chain joins TRBV9 and TRBJ2-7, with TRBD1 identical over 7 bases. CDR3 length: 17 amino acids. V lost 2 bases, J lost 3 bases, and 14 bases stayed unmatched. Germline CDR1 SGDLS, CDR2 YYNGEE. The CDR3 region has the DNA TGTGCCAGCAGCGTCAAGTATGGGACAGACCAATACTACGAGCAGTACTTC. Protein sequence: CASSVKYGTDQYYEQYF.

In the case of this clonotype: Just one base apart from a much larger clone, this may be a read error. V and J are TRBV27 and TRBJ2-1; the match to TRBD2 covers 9 bases. Germline V gives CDR1 MNHEY, CDR2 SMNVEV (reference sequence). This CDR3 comprises 16 residues. CDR3 nucleotide sequence: TGTGCCAGCGGTTTACGGAGCGGGAGGTCCTACAATGAGCAGTTCTTC. Amino acid sequence: CASGLRSGRSYNEQFF.

The table lists this clonotype with a few counts. CDR3 DNA: TGCAGCGTTGTTCTACAGCCACGCCGTCCCCTTAATGAGCAGTTCTTC. Residues: CSVVLQPRRPLNEQFF. The V and J genes are TRBV29-1 and TRBJ2-1; D gene uncertain. This CDR3 region has 16 residues. Germline V gene sequence: CDR1 SQVTM, CDR2 ANQGSEA. Between the trimmed V and J ends, which lost 4 bases and 7 bases, there was a span of 23 bases.

The V call is TRBV15, the J call TRBJ2-3; 10 positions match TRBD2. The CDR3 has 17 residues. Germline V CDR1 and CDR2: LNHNV, YYDKDF (reference sequence). The junction had 8 bases not matched to a gene; V was cut back by 3 bases and J by 2 bases. The DNA for the CDR3 is TGTGCCACCAGCAGGCACCGACTAGCGGGTCCCACAGATACGCAGTATTTT. This translates into CATSRHRLAGPTDTQYF.

This clonotype was recorded many times. J is TRBJ2-6 and V is TRBV9, with D perhaps TRBD2 (7 bases). The V and J ends lost 1 base and 0 bases respectively, with 14 bases between them. The CDR3 loop spans 18 amino acids. Germline V gene lookup returns CDR1 SGDLS and CDR2 YYNGEE. CDR3 DNA: TGTGCCAGCAGCGTAAGAGGGGGGGTCTCCTCTGGGGCCAACGTCCTGACTTTC. Its translation is CASSVRGGVSSGANVLTF.

The J gene is TRBJ1-1, the V gene TRBV6-5; weak D call: TRBD1 (5 bases). CDR3 size: 14 residues. Trimming stripped 2 bases from V and 4 bases from J, with 11 bases between. The germline CDR1 and CDR2 sequences are MNHEY and SVGAGI. CDR3 amino acids: CASSYLGGSTEAFF. CDR3 nucleotides: TGTGCCAGCAGTTACCTTGGGGGTTCCACTGAAGCTTTCTTT.

In this sample, this clonotype turned up many times. The chain links TRBV29-1 to TRBJ2-7; tentative D call: TRBD1 (6 bases). This CDR3 is 12 amino acids long. Germline loops: CDR1 SQVTM, CDR2 ANQGSEA. The V gene lost 2 bases and the J gene lost 5 bases, with 10 bases spanning the gap. CDR3 protein: CSVELTGNEQYF. The CDR3 DNA follows: TGCAGCGTTGAACTGACAGGAAACGAGCAGTACTTC.

This clonotype appeared many times. The V and J genes are TRBV12-3 or TRBV12-4 and TRBJ2-6; 7 bases are shared with TRBD1. The CDR3 extends over 16 amino acids. J gave up 4 bases and V 7 bases, and 10 bases lay outside the gene matches. Written as DNA, the CDR3 is TGTGCCAGCACCCGAGTGACAGGGTCAGGGGCCAACGTCCTGACTTTC. It codes for CASTRVTGSGANVLTF.

This clonotype was seen many times. The V and J genes are TRBV5-1 and TRBJ1-2; possibly TRBD1 for D (5 bases). V dropped 4 bases and J dropped 4 bases, with 20 bases sitting between them. The germline V gene has CDR1 SGHRS and CDR2 YFSETQ. The length of the CDR3 is 16 residues. The CDR3 DNA reads as TGCGCCAGCAGCCCCCCCCCTGGGGGGGTAGGCTATGGCTACACCTTC. It yields the protein CASSPPPGGVGYGYTF.

CDR3 coding DNA: TGCAGTGCTAGTGGTTTCCAGCGCTACACCTTC. Translation: CSASGFQRYTF. V is TRBV20-1 and J is TRBJ1-2, with D hard to call. Germline lookup yields CDR1 DFQATT and CDR2 SNEGSKA (reference sequence). V lost 3 bases to trimming and J lost 9 bases, with 11 bases between them. The CDR3 runs 11 residues.

J is TRBJ2-1 and V is TRBV19, with D possibly being TRBD1 or TRBD2 (5 bases each). This CDR3 is 14 amino acids long. V lost 4 bases and J lost 6, with 13 bases in between. Germline V gene data show CDR1 as LNHDA and CDR2 as SQIVND (reference sequence). CDR3 protein: CASSTEGSANEQFF. The CDR3 DNA is TGTGCCAGTAGTACAGAGGGGTCGGCCAATGAGCAGTTCTTC.

This sequence joins TRBV2 and TRBJ2-3; D remains unclear. V dropped 2 bases and J dropped 5 bases, with 8 bases sitting between them. The CDR3 length is 13 residues. Per the germline V gene, CDR1 is SNHLY and CDR2 is FYNNEI. In nucleotides, the CDR3 is TGTGCCAGCAGTGAACAGTTAAAAGATACGCAGTATTTT. Its protein is CASSEQLKDTQYF.

This clonotype was picked up many times. V usage is TRBV12-3 or TRBV12-4 and J usage is TRBJ1-2, with a possible D match to TRBD1 (5 bases). This CDR3 comprises 15 residues. The V gene lost 6 bases and the J gene lost 4 bases, with 18 bases spanning the gap. CDR3 DNA sequence: TGTGCCAGCAGAATCTTCCCCAGGGTCGGCTATGGCTACACCTTC. Protein product: CASRIFPRVGYGYTF.

The table lists this clonotype with many counts. At one end, the junction sequence differs from germline, possibly due to a read error. The chain recombines TRBV7-2 with TRBJ2-1; D is undetermined. Germline V lookup: CDR1 SGHTA, CDR2 FQGNSA. The CDR3 is made up of 15 amino acids. The CDR3 region has the DNA TGCGCCAGCAGCTTAGCAGGTAGCTCCTACAATGAGCAGTTCTTC. As protein: CASSLAGSSYNEQFF.

There are many counts of this clonotype. The chain links TRBV10-3 to TRBJ2-3; D is undetermined. The germline V gene encodes CDR1 ENHRY and CDR2 SYGVKD. CDR3 size: 15 residues. V was trimmed by 0 bases and J by 0 bases, leaving 7 bases between them. The CDR3 protein is CAISESSSSTDTQYF. CDR3 sequence (DNA): TGTGCCATCAGTGAGTCTAGTTCTAGCACAGATACGCAGTATTTT.

This clonotype was seen many times. This chain joins TRBV10-3 and TRBJ2-5; TRBD2 aligns across 9 bases. After removal of 7 bases from V and 5 bases from J, the junction contained 8 bases not matched to a gene. The CDR3 length is 14 residues. Germline lookup yields CDR1 ENHRY and CDR2 SYGVKD. The CDR3 spells CAIKPGLATETQYF. The CDR3 region has the DNA TGTGCCATCAAACCGGGACTAGCTACGGAGACCCAGTACTTC.

There are many counts of this clonotype. V and J are TRBV6-1 and TRBJ1-2; 7 nucleotides align to TRBD1. The germline gives CDR1 MNHNS, CDR2 SASEGT. The ends lost 9 bases at V and 2 bases at J; junction bases unmatched: 9. The CDR3 runs to 14 residues. Here the CDR3 reads CASARDSPNYGYTF. The DNA of the CDR3 is TGTGCCAGTGCTCGGGACAGCCCAAACTATGGCTACACCTTC.

This clonotype has only a few counts. V and J are TRBV4-1 and TRBJ2-7; TRBD1 might be the D (5 bases). Between the trimmed V and J ends, which lost 4 bases and 4 bases, there was a span of 14 bases. The CDR3 consists of 14 residues. CDR1 MGHRA and CDR2 YSYEKL come from the germline V gene. CDR3: CASSLGHGRYEQYF. The CDR3 DNA reads as TGCGCCAGCAGCCTCGGACACGGCCGGTACGAGCAGTACTTC.

This clonotype showed up many times. This sequence joins TRBV29-1 and TRBJ2-3, with D possibly being TRBD1 (6 bases). Trimming removed 3 bases at V and 1 base at J, with 8 bases between. The length of the CDR3 is 13 residues. Germline V lookup: CDR1 SQVTM, CDR2 ANQGSEA. CDR3 sequence (DNA): TGCAGCGTTGATAACAGGGGCACAGATACGCAGTATTTT. Residues: CSVDNRGTDTQYF.

This clonotype was counted many times. V and J are TRBV20-1 and TRBJ2-7; 10 bases are a match to TRBD2. This CDR3 spans 15 amino acids. Germline loops: CDR1 DFQATT, CDR2 SNEGSKA (reference sequence). The ends lost 2 bases at V and 3 bases at J; junction bases unmatched: 7. CDR3 nucleotide sequence: TGCAGTGCTAGACTCGGACTAGCGGTTAACTACGAGCAGTACTTC. Protein product: CSARLGLAVNYEQYF.

This clonotype turned up a few times. The CDR3 region is CASNPPGTGANEQFF. The CDR3 DNA reads TGTGCCAGCAATCCCCCCGGGACAGGGGCCAATGAGCAGTTCTTC. The V and J genes are TRBV12-3 or TRBV12-4 and TRBJ2-1; 10 bases match TRBD1. Trimming removed 7 bases from V and 6 bases from J; junction bases left unmatched: 9. CDR3 length: 15 amino acids.